Below are 21 T cell receptor beta chains sequenced from a single sample in a study of response to subunit inactivated influenza vaccine. Each CDR3 protein gets one entry after TCRdb re-called the RT-PCR reads with MiXCR. The table records hundreds of thousands of distinct CDR3 sequences, 15% to 19% of them present only once. Sequencing was performed on PBMCs from blood, taken 11 to 12 days after vaccination. All receptors come from a man aged 45-65 years who received an inactivated influenza vaccine.

This clonotype was detected only a few times. The V call is TRBV4-3, the J call TRBJ1-2, with a possible D match to TRBD1 (5 bases). The CDR3 totals 16 residues. V was clipped by 0 bases and J by 1 base, with 12 bases between them. Germline V CDR1 and CDR2: LGHNA, YSLEER. Here the CDR3 DNA reads TGCGCCAGCAGCCAAGAACCCCAGGGCCGTAACTATGGCTACACCTTC. It is translated as CASSQEPQGRNYGYTF.

J is TRBJ1-3 and V is TRBV18; no firm D call. Germline V gives CDR1 KGHSH, CDR2 LQKENI. The CDR3 runs to 18 residues. The V end was cut by 3 bases, the J end by 2 bases, with 20 bases between. CDR3 sequence: CASSPLPARSSTGNTIYF. Here the CDR3 DNA reads TGTGCCAGCTCACCCCTTCCTGCCCGGAGCTCAACTGGAAACACCATATATTTT.

Only a few counts were recorded for this clonotype. The V call is TRBV7-2, the J call TRBJ2-5; the match to TRBD2 covers 11 bases. Trimming took 3 bases from V and 14 from J; bases not matched to a gene: 8. This CDR3 spans 13 amino acids. CDR1 is SGHTA, CDR2 FQGNSA, per germline. CDR3 bases: TGTGCCAGCAGCTTGACTAGCGGGGCCCCAAAATACTTC. Residues: CASSLTSGAPKYF.

There are a few counts of this clonotype. V and J are TRBV11-2 and TRBJ2-3; TRBD2 is a possible D gene (6 bases). Trimming shortened V by 6 bases and J by 5 bases, and 15 bases separated the two germline ends. Germline V gives CDR1 SGHAT, CDR2 FQNNGV. The CDR3 sequence is 14 residues long. The CDR3 nucleotides read TGTGCCAGCAGACACCTGCAGGGAGGAGATACGCAGTATTTT. This translates into CASRHLQGGDTQYF.

This clonotype was detected a few times. V and J are TRBV24-1 and TRBJ2-5; no firm D call. This CDR3 is built from 12 residues. Germline V gene sequence: CDR1 KGHDR, CDR2 SFDVKD. V dropped 2 bases and J dropped 0 bases, with 0 bases sitting between them. The CDR3 sequence: CATSDYQETQYF. CDR3 DNA: TGTGCCACCAGTGATTACCAAGAGACCCAGTACTTC.

This clonotype was counted at least ten times. The rearrangement uses TRBV6-1 and TRBJ2-7, with 8 positions matching TRBD2. The J segment lost 5 bases and the V segment lost 6 bases, leaving 24 bases of the junction unmatched. This CDR3 has 19 residues. Germline V CDR1 and CDR2: MNHNS, SASEGT. CDR3 sequence (DNA): TGTGCCAGCAGCGCCGTGGTAGCGGGAATTTCGTTTACAAGAGACGAGCAGTACTTC. This codes for CASSAVVAGISFTRDEQYF.

This clonotype was seen a few times. The chain uses TRBV3-1 and TRBJ2-2; the match to TRBD2 covers 8 bases. CDR1 is LGHDT, CDR2 YNNKEL, per germline (reference sequence). The CDR3 has 17 residues. Trimming at V came to 3 bases and at J to 5 bases, leaving 11 bases not matched to a gene. The CDR3 nucleotides are TGTGCCAGCAGCCAGACTAGCGCCCCACGCGGGACCGGGGAGCTGTTTTTT. It is translated as CASSQTSAPRGTGELFF.

The CDR3: CASSLESSGLYEQYF. The CDR3 coding sequence is TGTGCCAGCAGCTTGGAGTCTAGCGGGCTGTACGAGCAGTACTTC. The chain links TRBV5-4 to TRBJ2-7; TRBD2 agrees at 8 bases. Germline V gives CDR1 SGHNT, CDR2 YYREEE (reference sequence). CDR3 length: 15 residues. V lost 0 bases to trimming and J lost 4 bases; unmatched junction nucleotides: 6.

This clonotype has just a few counts. The rearrangement links TRBV7-3 to TRBJ2-1; the match to TRBD2 covers 9 bases. Germline lookup yields CDR1 SGHTA and CDR2 FQGTGA. The length of the CDR3 is 17 residues. The V segment lost 1 base and the J segment 5 bases; nucleotides outside the gene matches: 9. The CDR3 bases are TGTGCCAGCAGCTTAAACTCCCCGCCTAGCGGGGACAATGAGCAGTTCTTC. It specifies CASSLNSPPSGDNEQFF. Full variable domain (remainder filled in from reference TRBV7-3 and TRBJ2-1): GAGVSQTPSNKVTEKGKYVELRCDPISGHTALYWYRQSLGQGPEFLIYFQGTGAADDSGLPNDRFFAVRPEGSVSTLKIQRTERGDSAVYLCASSLNSPPSGDNEQFFGPGTRLTVL.

This clonotype has ten or more counts. At one end the junction does not follow the germline gene, possibly because of a read error. This sequence joins TRBV5-1 and TRBJ1-1; maybe TRBD1 (5 bases). Per germline, CDR1 SGHRS and CDR2 YFSETQ. The CDR3 covers 14 residues. CDR3 in amino acids: CASSLTGMNTEAFF. The CDR3 DNA sequence: TGTGCCAGCAGCTTAACAGGAATGAACACTGAAGCTTTCTTT.

V is TRBV20-1 and J is TRBJ1-3; D call uncertain. The germline CDR1 and CDR2 sequences are DFQATT and SNEGSKA (reference sequence). CDR3 length: 17 amino acids. Trimming removed 3 bases from V and 2 bases from J, with 20 bases in between. The CDR3 protein is CSASSSGGPSPGNTIYF. The CDR3 DNA follows: TGCAGTGCTAGTAGCTCGGGTGGACCTTCGCCTGGAAACACCATATATTTT.

The chain has TRBV7-2 and TRBJ2-2, with D hard to call. The germline V gene encodes CDR1 SGHTA and CDR2 FQGNSA. V gave up 6 bases and J gave up 0 bases, with 8 bases separating them. CDR3 size: 14 residues. The CDR3 DNA reads as TGTGCCAGCAGGATGGTGACGAACACCGGGGAGCTGTTTTTT. This gives the protein CASRMVTNTGELFF.

This chain uses TRBV5-1 with TRBJ2-3, with a possible D match to TRBD2 (6 bases). Per the germline V gene, CDR1 is SGHRS and CDR2 is YFSETQ. The CDR3 is 16 residues long. V was clipped by 2 bases and J by 6 bases, with 19 bases between them. The CDR3 spells CASSLSIAEGLDTQYF. CDR3 nucleotide sequence: TGCGCCAGCAGCTTATCCATAGCGGAGGGCTTGGATACGCAGTATTTT.

The chain has TRBV7-9 and TRBJ2-5; D may match TRBD1 or TRBD2 (5 bases each). The germline V gene encodes CDR1 SEHNR and CDR2 FQNEAQ (reference sequence). The CDR3 sequence is 15 residues long. Trimming took off 1 base at V and 4 bases at J, with 13 bases between the two ends. This chain's CDR3 is CASSLGGVEGETQYF. In DNA form, the CDR3 reads TGTGCCAGCAGCTTAGGAGGGGTCGAGGGAGAGACCCAGTACTTC.

The chain employs TRBV24-1 and TRBJ2-1, with TRBD1 matching over 8 bases. V lost 3 bases and J lost 5; bases outside the gene matches: 8. The CDR3 has 16 amino acids. Germline CDR1 reads KGHDR; CDR2 reads SFDVKD. The CDR3 DNA follows: TGTGCCACCAGTGATCCAGCAGGGGGCTTTGACAATGAGCAGTTCTTC. The encoded protein is CATSDPAGGFDNEQFF.

V and J are TRBV18 and TRBJ2-3; TRBD2 agrees at 7 bases. The CDR3 consists of 16 residues. Germline values: CDR1 KGHSH, CDR2 LQKENI. Unmatched junction bases numbered 6, after V lost 3 bases and J lost 0 bases. The CDR3 bases are TGTGCCAGCTCACCTACTCTTAGCGGGAGCACAGATACGCAGTATTTT. Translating it yields CASSPTLSGSTDTQYF.

The chain employs TRBV27 and TRBJ2-2; D not resolved. The CDR3 spans 18 residues. V shed 4 bases and J shed 0 bases, with 18 bases lying between them. The germline V gene encodes CDR1 MNHEY and CDR2 SMNVEV (reference sequence). The CDR3 region has the DNA TGTGCCAGCAGTTCCAGACCAACACTGATCGCGAACACCGGGGAGCTGTTTTTT. Its translation is CASSSRPTLIANTGELFF.

This chain uses TRBV6-5 with TRBJ1-6; TRBD1 might be the D (5 bases). Germline V gene lookup returns CDR1 MNHEY and CDR2 SVGAGI. The CDR3 spans 15 residues. Trimming took 0 bases from V and 7 from J, leaving 10 bases between them. The CDR3 DNA is TGTGCCAGCAGTTACTCGTGGCGGGGGAATTCACCCCTCCACTTT. Translated: CASSYSWRGNSPLHF.

This clonotype was counted ten times or more. The chain has TRBV29-1 and TRBJ2-1; D uncertain. The CDR3 is made up of 10 amino acids. The V end lost 3 bases, the J end lost 7 bases, and 4 bases lay between the germline ends. From germline, CDR1 is SQVTM and CDR2 ANQGSEA. DNA of the CDR3: TGCAGCGTTGAGTTGAATGAGCAGTTCTTC. This translates into CSVELNEQFF.

This clonotype was observed a handful of times. The chain couples TRBV7-2 to TRBJ2-3, with 8 bases lining up with TRBD1. The CDR3 spans 14 residues. J was trimmed by 7 bases and V by 5 bases; bases with no gene match: 8. Per the germline V gene, CDR1 is SGHTA and CDR2 is FQGNSA. CDR3 residues: CASSDGQGAYTQYF. The CDR3 DNA reads as TGTGCCAGCAGCGACGGACAGGGCGCCTATACGCAGTATTTT.

This clonotype was picked up many times. The chain uses TRBV12-3 or TRBV12-4 and TRBJ1-2; possibly TRBD1 for D (6 bases). Trimming left V 5 bases short and J 7 bases short, with 8 bases between. CDR3 length: 11 amino acids. The CDR3 DNA is TGTGCCAGCAGTACCAGGGGTGGCTACACCTTC. Residues: CASSTRGGYTF.